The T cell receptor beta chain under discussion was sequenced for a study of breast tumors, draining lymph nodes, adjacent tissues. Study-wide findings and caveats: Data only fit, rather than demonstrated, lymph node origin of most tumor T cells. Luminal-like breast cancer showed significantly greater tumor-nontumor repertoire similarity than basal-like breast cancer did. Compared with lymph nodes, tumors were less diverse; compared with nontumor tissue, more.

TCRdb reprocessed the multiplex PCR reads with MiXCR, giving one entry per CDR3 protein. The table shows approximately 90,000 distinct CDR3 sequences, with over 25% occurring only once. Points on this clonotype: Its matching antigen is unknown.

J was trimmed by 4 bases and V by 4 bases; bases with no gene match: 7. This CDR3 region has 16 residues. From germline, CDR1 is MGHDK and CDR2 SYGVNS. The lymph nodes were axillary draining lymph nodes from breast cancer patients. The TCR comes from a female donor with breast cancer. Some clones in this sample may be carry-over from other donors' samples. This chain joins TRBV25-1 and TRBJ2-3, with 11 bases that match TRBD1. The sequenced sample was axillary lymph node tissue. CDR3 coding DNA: TGTGCCAGCAGTGTCCCGGGACAGGGGGGGTCAGATACGCAGTATTTT. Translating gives CASSVPGQGGSDTQYF.